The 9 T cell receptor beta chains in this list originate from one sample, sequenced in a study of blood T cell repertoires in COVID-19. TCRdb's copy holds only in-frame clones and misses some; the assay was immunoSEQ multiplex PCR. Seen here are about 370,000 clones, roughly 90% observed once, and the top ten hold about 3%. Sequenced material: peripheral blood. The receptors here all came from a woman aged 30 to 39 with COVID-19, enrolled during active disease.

The chain's CDR3 is CAISETLRGAPNYGYTF. The CDR3 bases are TGTGCCATCAGTGAGACGCTAAGGGGTGCTCCGAACTATGGCTACACCTTC. J is TRBJ1-2 and V is TRBV10-3; D might be TRBD1 (5 bases). With 2 bases removed from V and 2 bases from J, the gap between germline ends came to 18 bases. Germline CDR1 is ENHRY and CDR2 is SYGVKD. The CDR3 length is 17 residues.

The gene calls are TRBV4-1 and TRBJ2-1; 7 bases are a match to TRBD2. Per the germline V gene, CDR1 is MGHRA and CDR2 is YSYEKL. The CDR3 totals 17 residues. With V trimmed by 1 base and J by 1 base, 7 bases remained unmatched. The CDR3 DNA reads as TGCGCCAGCAGCCAAGGTCGGGCTAGCGGATCCTACAATGAGCAGTTCTTC. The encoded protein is CASSQGRASGSYNEQFF.

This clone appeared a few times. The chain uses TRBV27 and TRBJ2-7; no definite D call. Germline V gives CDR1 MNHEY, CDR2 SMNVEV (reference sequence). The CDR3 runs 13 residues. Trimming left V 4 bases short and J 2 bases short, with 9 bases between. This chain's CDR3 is CASSWAATYEQYF. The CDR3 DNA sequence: TGTGCCAGCAGTTGGGCAGCAACCTACGAGCAGTACTTC.

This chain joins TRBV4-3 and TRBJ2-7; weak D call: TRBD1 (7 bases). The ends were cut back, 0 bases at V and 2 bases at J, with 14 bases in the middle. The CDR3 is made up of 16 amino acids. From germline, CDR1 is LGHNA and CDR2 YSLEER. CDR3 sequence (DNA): TGCGCCAGCAGCCAAGATAGGAGGGGGCTAACCTACGAGCAGTACTTC. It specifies CASSQDRRGLTYEQYF.

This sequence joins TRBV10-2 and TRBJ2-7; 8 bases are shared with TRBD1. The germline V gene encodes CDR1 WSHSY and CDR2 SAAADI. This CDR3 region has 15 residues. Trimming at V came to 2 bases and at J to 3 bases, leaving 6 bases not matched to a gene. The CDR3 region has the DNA TGCGCCAGCAGTGAGGGACAGGGCGGTCTCTACGAGCAGTACTTC. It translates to CASSEGQGGLYEQYF.

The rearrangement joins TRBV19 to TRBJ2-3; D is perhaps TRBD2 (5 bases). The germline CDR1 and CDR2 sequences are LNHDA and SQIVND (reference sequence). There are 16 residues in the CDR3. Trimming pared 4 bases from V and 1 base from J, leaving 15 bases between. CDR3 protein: CASSTAWARGTDTQYF. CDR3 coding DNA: TGTGCCAGTAGTACTGCATGGGCGCGGGGCACAGATACGCAGTATTTT.

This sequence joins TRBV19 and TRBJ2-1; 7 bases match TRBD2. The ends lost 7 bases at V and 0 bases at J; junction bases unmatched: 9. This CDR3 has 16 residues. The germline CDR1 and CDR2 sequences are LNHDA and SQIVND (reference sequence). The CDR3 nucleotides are TGTGCCAGTACCCTCCTAGCGGACGACTCCTACAATGAGCAGTTCTTC. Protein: CASTLLADDSYNEQFF. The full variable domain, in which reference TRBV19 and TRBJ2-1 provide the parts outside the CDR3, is DGGITQSPKYLFRKEGQNVTLSCEQNLNHDAMYWYRQDPGQGLRLIYYSQIVNDFQKGDIAEGYSVSREKKESFPLTVTSAQKNPTAFYLCASTLLADDSYNEQFFGPGTRLTVL.

This chain's CDR3 is CASRETGGPEKLFF. The CDR3 DNA sequence: TGTGCCAGCCGAGAGACAGGGGGACCTGAAAAACTGTTTTTT. This chain connects TRBV2 to TRBJ1-4; TRBD1 matches at 9 bases. The junction had 8 bases not matched to a gene; V was cut back by 8 bases and J by 7 bases. This CDR3 is built from 14 residues. Germline CDR1 and CDR2: SNHLY and FYNNEI. The whole variable domain, remainder taken from reference TRBV2 and TRBJ1-4, is EPEVTQTPSHQVTQMGQEVILRCVPISNHLYFYWYRQILGQKVEFLVSFYNNEISEKSEIFDDQFSVERPDGSNFTLKIRSTKLEDSAMYFCASRETGGPEKLFFGSGTQLSVL.

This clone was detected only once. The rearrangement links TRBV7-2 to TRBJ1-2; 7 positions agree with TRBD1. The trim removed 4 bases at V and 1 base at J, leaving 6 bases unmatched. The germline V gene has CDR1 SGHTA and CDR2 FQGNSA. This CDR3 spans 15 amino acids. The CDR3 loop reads CASSSRQGFNYGYTF. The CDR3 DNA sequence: TGTGCCAGCAGCTCGAGACAGGGATTTAACTATGGCTACACCTTC.